The clone carrying this T cell receptor (beta chain) was seen many times. As yet, its antigen is unknown. The CDR3 has 15 residues. Trimming removed 8 bases at V and 0 bases at J, with 16 bases between. Germline V lookup: CDR1 SNHLY, CDR2 FYNNEI. This entry is derived from a study of response to subunit inactivated influenza vaccine. Study-level results: Authors suggested few new T cells are recruited by each seasonal influenza vaccination.

TCRdb analysed the RT-PCR reads with MiXCR anew, one entry per CDR3 protein. Here the sample spans around 530,000 distinct CDR3 sequences, about an eighth being singletons. The chain carries TRBV2 and TRBJ1-2; D is unclear. Specimen: PBMCs from blood, collected on the day of vaccination. The sequence was collected from a man aged 50 to 60 who received an inactivated influenza vaccine. The CDR3 DNA is TGTGCCAGCTCATCCACACGGGAAGCTAACTATGGCTACACCTTC. Translating gives CASSSTREANYGYTF.